This TCR beta chain came from a study of blood T cell repertoires in COVID-19. For the study at large: Samples of COVID-19 (acute and convalescent) were obtained from the United States, Italy and Spain. From T cells, B-cell-depleted T cells, or PBMCs came the material, which was cDNA or gDNA.

The protocol was immunoSEQ multiplex PCR, while the TCRdb copy is restricted to in-frame clones and leaves out a portion. The data show around 190,000 clones, with 85% seen just once and around 5.2% held by the top ten. Per the germline V gene, CDR1 is MNHEY and CDR2 is SVGAGI. Between the trimmed V and J ends, which lost 4 bases and 7 bases, there was a span of 20 bases. CDR3 length: 16 amino acids. The rearrangement links TRBV6-5 to TRBJ2-4, with D possibly TRBD2 on 6 matching bases. This clonotype originated in a woman aged 80 or over with acute or convalescent COVID-19. Sequencing was performed on peripheral blood. CDR3 nucleotides: TGTGCCAGCAGTTCCATGAGGGGAGCGGGTAGGAACATTCAGTACTTC. Residues: CASSSMRGAGRNIQYF.